The T cell receptor (beta chain) described here comes from a study of identical twins. General study points: A lower insertion count was a feature of abundant cord blood beta clonotypes, with no such feature in memory repertoires.

Worth noting for this clonotype: What it binds is not known.

Germline trimming cut 4 bases from V and 5 bases from J; bases unmatched to any gene: 7. Germline lookup yields CDR1 DFQATT and CDR2 SNEGSKA (reference sequence). The CDR3 loop spans 16 amino acids. Each CDR3 protein is one row after TCRdb ran MiXCR on the 5' RACE reads. The sample records fewer than 900,000 distinct CDR3 sequences, roughly 18% being singletons. These data are also associated with another study on T cells expressing NK-cell markers. As reported in that work: As a fraction of CD8+ T cells, dominant NKG2C+ clonotypes reached roughly 1.0-7.0% in roughly 6 donors.

Sample: PBMCs. This sequence joins TRBV20-1 and TRBJ2-1; 14 bases align to TRBD2. The source of this sequence is a woman between 18 and 29 years old in good health. DNA for the CDR3: TGCAGTGCTAATGGACTAGCGGGGGGCCGGAACAATGAGCAGTTCTTC. Its protein product is CSANGLAGGRNNEQFF.